This is a list of T cell receptor beta chains from one sample in a study of response to subunit inactivated influenza vaccine. TCRdb fed the RT-PCR reads into MiXCR, producing one record per CDR3 protein. Of under 850,000 distinct CDR3 sequences in the sample, around a sixth were seen once. The source was PBMCs from blood, collected about 5 days after vaccination. Receptors were obtained from a man aged 50-60 years who received an inactivated influenza vaccine. CDR3s include the opening cysteine and the closing phenylalanine or tryptophan. A D gene is named only where the DNA matches it firmly. Clone size is shown for a subset of rows, as once, few, many or a class of expanded clone.

size: few
V: TRBV18
D: .
J: TRBJ2-1
DNA: TGTGCCAGCTCAGCGGCCCGCAACAATGAGCAGTTCTTC
CDR3: CASSAARNNEQFF

size: .
V: TRBV4-2
D: TRBD1
J: TRBJ1-1
DNA: TGTGCCAGCAGCCACCAAGCGGGACAGGGGCCCCCTGAAGCTTTCTTT
CDR3: CASSHQAGQGPPEAFF

size: many
V: TRBV29-1
D: TRBD2
J: TRBJ2-1
DNA: TGCAGCGTTGAAGTCAGCGGGAAATACTTGAGTGAGCAGTTCTTC
CDR3: CSVEVSGKYLSEQFF

size: few
V: TRBV6-2/TRBV6-3
D: .
J: TRBJ2-1
DNA: TGTGCCAGCAGTTACCTACTAAACAATGAGCAGTTCTTC
CDR3: CASSYLLNNEQFF

size: .
V: TRBV20-1
D: .
J: TRBJ2-1
DNA: TGCAGTGCTAGCCGGGACCCGGACAATGAGCAGTTCTTC
CDR3: CSASRDPDNEQFF

size: .
V: TRBV29-1
D: TRBD1
J: TRBJ2-1
DNA: TGCAGCGTTGACCCCCGGGACAGCTCCTACAATGAGCAGTTCTTC
CDR3: CSVDPRDSSYNEQFF

size: many
V: TRBV12-3/TRBV12-4
D: .
J: TRBJ2-2
DNA: TGTGCCAGCAGCTTGGTAGCGGACACCGGGGAGCTGTTTTTT
CDR3: CASSLVADTGELFF

size: .
V: TRBV4-3
D: .
J: TRBJ2-4
DNA: TGCGCCAGCAGCCAAGCCGGGACACAAGCCAAAAACATTCAGTACTTC
CDR3: CASSQAGTQAKNIQYF

size: .
V: TRBV28
D: .
J: TRBJ2-5
DNA: TGTGCCAGCAGTCCCCCGATTGGGGGCGTTGAGACCCAGTACTTC
CDR3: CASSPPIGGVETQYF

size: few
V: TRBV20-1
D: TRBD2
J: TRBJ2-7
DNA: TGCAGTGCTAGAGACGTCCTAGCGGGACTGTACGAGCAGTACTTC
CDR3: CSARDVLAGLYEQYF

size: many
V: TRBV5-1
D: .
J: TRBJ2-3
DNA: TGCGCCAGCAGCTTGGCCCCCGCAGGGAACACAGATACGCAGTATTTT
CDR3: CASSLAPAGNTDTQYF

size: .
V: TRBV7-9
D: .
J: TRBJ1-1
DNA: TGTGCCAGCAGTAGGGCATTCAGGGGCAGAAACACTGAAGCTTTCTTT
CDR3: CASSRAFRGRNTEAFF

size: .
V: TRBV5-6
D: .
J: TRBJ2-2
DNA: TGTGCCAGCAGCCCTAGGTTGAACACCGGGGAGCTGTTTTTT
CDR3: CASSPRLNTGELFF

size: many
V: TRBV5-6
D: .
J: TRBJ2-7
DNA: TGTGCCAGCAGCTTGGAACAGATCTACGAGCAGTACTTC
CDR3: CASSLEQIYEQYF

size: .
V: TRBV4-2
D: .
J: TRBJ2-7
DNA: TGTGCCAGCAGCCAAGCACAGCAAGCATTAGCCTCCTACGAGCAGTACTTC
CDR3: CASSQAQQALASYEQYF

size: once
V: TRBV7-6
D: .
J: TRBJ2-1
DNA: TGTGCCAGCAGCATCAGAGGATTCTACAATGAGCAGTTCTTC
CDR3: CASSIRGFYNEQFF

size: few
V: TRBV3-1
D: TRBD1
J: TRBJ1-2
DNA: TGTGCCAGCAGCCAGTCAGGGGGGGTTGACTATGGCTACACCTTC
CDR3: CASSQSGGVDYGYTF

size: .
V: TRBV29-1
D: .
J: TRBJ2-1
DNA: TGCAGCGTTGCTTGGTCCCGTTTACACCGGAACAATGAGCAGTTCTTC
CDR3: CSVAWSRLHRNNEQFF

size: .
V: TRBV7-2
D: TRBD2
J: TRBJ2-5
DNA: TGTGCCAGCAGCTTAGGCTTGGCGGGAGCTCCGACCCAGTACTTC
CDR3: CASSLGLAGAPTQYF

size: many
V: TRBV30
D: .
J: TRBJ2-2
DNA: TGTGCCTGGAGTGTACCAGAAAACACCGGGGAGCTGTTTTTT
CDR3: CAWSVPENTGELFF

size: many
V: TRBV6-2/TRBV6-3
D: TRBD1
J: TRBJ1-1
DNA: TGTGCCAGCAGTTACCCCATCGGGACAGGGGTAATGAACACTGAAGCTTTCTTT
CDR3: CASSYPIGTGVMNTEAFF

size: .
V: TRBV7-8
D: TRBD1
J: TRBJ2-3
DNA: TGTGCCAGCAGCAAACGACAGGGGGAATTAGATACGCAGTATTTT
CDR3: CASSKRQGELDTQYF

size: .
V: TRBV7-6
D: .
J: TRBJ2-5
DNA: TGTGCCAGCAGCTCCCTTGCCAGCGGTCAGTACTTC
CDR3: CASSSLASGQYF

size: .
V: TRBV10-3
D: .
J: TRBJ2-3
DNA: TGTGCCATCACCCGGAAAGGGGGGACAGATACGCAGTATTTT
CDR3: CAITRKGGTDTQYF

size: few
V: TRBV24-1
D: .
J: TRBJ2-1
DNA: TGTGCCACCCGTCAGCATGAGCAGTTCTTC
CDR3: CATRQHEQFF

size: .
V: TRBV20-1
D: .
J: TRBJ2-2
DNA: TGCAGTGCTCCGGGGCGGGGATTCACCGGGGAGCTGTTTTTT
CDR3: CSAPGRGFTGELFF

size: few
V: TRBV18
D: TRBD2
J: TRBJ2-3
DNA: TGTGCCAGCTCACCGCGGCCCGTAGCGGGAGGAATAGATACGCAGTATTTT
CDR3: CASSPRPVAGGIDTQYF

size: .
V: TRBV6-5
D: .
J: TRBJ2-2
DNA: TGTGCCAGCAGTTACGGCAGCCTGAACACCGGGGAGCTGTTTTTT
CDR3: CASSYGSLNTGELFF

size: .
V: TRBV6-2/TRBV6-3
D: TRBD1
J: TRBJ2-1
DNA: TGTGCCAGCAGTTACTCTCCCGGACAGGGAAGTAGGAACAATGAGCAGTTCTTC
CDR3: CASSYSPGQGSRNNEQFF

size: few
V: TRBV5-1
D: .
J: TRBJ2-3
DNA: TGCGCCAGCAGCTTGGGGTTCGGTAGGGATACGCAGTATTTT
CDR3: CASSLGFGRDTQYF

size: .
V: TRBV3-1
D: .
J: TRBJ1-1
DNA: TGTGCCAGCAGCCAAGATCCCACGGCGGCTGAAGCTTTCTTT
CDR3: CASSQDPTAAEAFF

size: .
V: TRBV4-1
D: .
J: TRBJ2-1
DNA: TGCGCCAGCAGCCAACCTCCCCGGAGGAGCTACAATGAGCAGTTCTTC
CDR3: CASSQPPRRSYNEQFF

size: .
V: TRBV11-2
D: .
J: TRBJ1-1
DNA: TGTGCCAGCAGGTCCTCGAACACTGAAGCTTTCTTT
CDR3: CASRSSNTEAFF

size: .
V: TRBV28
D: .
J: TRBJ2-5
DNA: TGTGCCAGCAGCCCCGACCTGAGAGAAAAAGAGACCCAGTACTTC
CDR3: CASSPDLREKETQYF

size: few
V: TRBV9
D: TRBD1
J: TRBJ1-5
DNA: TGTGCCAGCAGCTCCCAGACAGGGTCAAATCAGCCCCAGCATTTT
CDR3: CASSSQTGSNQPQHF

size: .
V: TRBV9
D: TRBD1
J: TRBJ2-1
DNA: TGTGCCAGCATCGTAGAAGGGACAGGGTCTGATACAGCTGGGGGTGAGCAGTTCTTC
CDR3: CASIVEGTGSDTAGGEQFF

size: .
V: TRBV28
D: TRBD2
J: TRBJ2-3
DNA: TGTGCCACCGGGGGGAGTCCCCAAGATACGCAGTATTTT
CDR3: CATGGSPQDTQYF

size: .
V: TRBV7-9
D: TRBD2
J: TRBJ2-1
DNA: TGTGCCAGCAGCTTTGACGGGGGGTGGTCGAATGAGCAGTTCTTC
CDR3: CASSFDGGWSNEQFF

size: few
V: TRBV10-3
D: .
J: TRBJ2-3
DNA: TGTGCCACAGGGACTGCCCAAAGGGATACGCAGTATTTT
CDR3: CATGTAQRDTQYF

size: few
V: TRBV30
D: .
J: TRBJ2-3
DNA: TGTGCCTGGAGTGTAGGCGGCACCCCAGATACGCAGTATTTT
CDR3: CAWSVGGTPDTQYF

size: many
V: TRBV20-1
D: .
J: TRBJ1-5
DNA: TGCAGTGCTAGCCAGGGGATTTATAGCAATCAGCCCCAGCATTTT
CDR3: CSASQGIYSNQPQHF